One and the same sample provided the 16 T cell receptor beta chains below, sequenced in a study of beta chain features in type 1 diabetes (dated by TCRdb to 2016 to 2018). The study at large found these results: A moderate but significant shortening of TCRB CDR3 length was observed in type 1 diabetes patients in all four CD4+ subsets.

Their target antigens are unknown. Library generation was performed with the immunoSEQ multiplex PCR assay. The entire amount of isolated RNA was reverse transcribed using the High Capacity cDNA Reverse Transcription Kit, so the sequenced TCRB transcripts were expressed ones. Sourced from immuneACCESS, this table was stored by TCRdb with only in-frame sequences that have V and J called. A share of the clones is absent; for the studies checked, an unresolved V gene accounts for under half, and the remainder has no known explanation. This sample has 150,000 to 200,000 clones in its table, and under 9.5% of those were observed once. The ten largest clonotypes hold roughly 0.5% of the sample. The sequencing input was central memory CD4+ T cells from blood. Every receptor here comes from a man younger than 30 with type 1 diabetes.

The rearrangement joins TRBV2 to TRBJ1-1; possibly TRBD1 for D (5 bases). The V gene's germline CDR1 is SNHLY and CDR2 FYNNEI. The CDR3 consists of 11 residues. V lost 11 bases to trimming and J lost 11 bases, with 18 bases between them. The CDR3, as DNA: TGTGCCGGAGGGACCTGGCAGGAGGCTTTCTTT. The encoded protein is CAGGTWQEAFF. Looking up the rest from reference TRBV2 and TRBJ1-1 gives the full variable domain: EPEVTQTPSHQVTQMGQEVILRCVPISNHLYFYWYRQILGQKVEFLVSFYNNEISEKSEIFDDQFSVERPDGSNFTLKIRSTKLEDSAMYFCAGGTWQEAFFGQGTRLTVV.

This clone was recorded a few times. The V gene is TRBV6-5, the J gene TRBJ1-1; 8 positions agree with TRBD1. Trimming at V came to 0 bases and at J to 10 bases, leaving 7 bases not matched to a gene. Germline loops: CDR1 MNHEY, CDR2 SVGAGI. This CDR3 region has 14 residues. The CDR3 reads CASSYSTGEVVAFF. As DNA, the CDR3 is TGTGCCAGCAGTTACTCGACAGGGGAGGTAGTAGCTTTCTTT.

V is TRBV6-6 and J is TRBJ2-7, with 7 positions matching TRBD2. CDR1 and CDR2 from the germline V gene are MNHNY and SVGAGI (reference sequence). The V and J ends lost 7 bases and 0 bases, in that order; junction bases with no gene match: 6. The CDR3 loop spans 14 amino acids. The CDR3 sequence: CASTTSASSYEQYF. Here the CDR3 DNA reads TGTGCCAGCACAACTAGCGCTAGCTCCTACGAGCAGTACTTC.

In DNA, the CDR3 is TGTGCCAGCAGCTATTCGGCGGAAAATTCACCCCTCCACTTT. It encodes CASSYSAENSPLHF. This chain connects TRBV7-9 to TRBJ1-6; D uncertain. Germline V CDR1 and CDR2: SEHNR, FQNEAQ (reference sequence). The CDR3 runs 14 residues. The germline V and J ends were trimmed by 4 bases and 7 bases, with 11 bases remaining between them.

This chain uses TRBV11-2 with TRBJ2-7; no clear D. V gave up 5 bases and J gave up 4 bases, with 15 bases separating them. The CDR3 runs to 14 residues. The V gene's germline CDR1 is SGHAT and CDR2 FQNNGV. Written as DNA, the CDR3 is TGTGCCAGCAGCCATATTAATAGCCCTTACGAGCAGTACTTC. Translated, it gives CASSHINSPYEQYF.

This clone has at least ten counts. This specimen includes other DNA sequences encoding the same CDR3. This chain's CDR3 is CASRTTGSTDTQYF. Written as DNA, the CDR3 is TGTGCCAGCAGAACGACAGGTAGCACAGATACGCAGTATTTT. The J gene is TRBJ2-3, the V gene TRBV2; tentative D call: TRBD1 (6 bases). Trimming pared 6 bases from V and 0 bases from J, leaving 10 bases between. This CDR3 is built from 14 residues. Germline CDR1 and CDR2: SNHLY and FYNNEI.

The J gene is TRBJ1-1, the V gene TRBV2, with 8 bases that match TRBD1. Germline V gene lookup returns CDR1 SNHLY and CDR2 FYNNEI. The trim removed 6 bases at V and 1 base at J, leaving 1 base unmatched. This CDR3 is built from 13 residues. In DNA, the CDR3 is TGTGCCAGCAGACAGGGGGAGAACACTGAAGCTTTCTTT. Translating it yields CASRQGENTEAFF.

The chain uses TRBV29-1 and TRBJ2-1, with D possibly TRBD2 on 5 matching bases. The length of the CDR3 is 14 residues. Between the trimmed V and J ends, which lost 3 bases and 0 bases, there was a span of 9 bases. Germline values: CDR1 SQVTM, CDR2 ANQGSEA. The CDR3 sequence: CSVDGESSYNEQFF. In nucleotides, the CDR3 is TGCAGCGTTGACGGGGAAAGCTCCTACAATGAGCAGTTCTTC.

The CDR3 bases are TGTGCCAGCAGCCAAATGACGGAGGTCGATACGCAGTATTTT. Its protein product is CASSQMTEVDTQYF. This chain joins TRBV2 and TRBJ2-3; possibly TRBD2 for D (5 bases). Trimming cost V 6 bases and J 6 bases, with 16 bases left between them. Germline CDR1 is SNHLY and CDR2 is FYNNEI. The CDR3 spans 14 residues.

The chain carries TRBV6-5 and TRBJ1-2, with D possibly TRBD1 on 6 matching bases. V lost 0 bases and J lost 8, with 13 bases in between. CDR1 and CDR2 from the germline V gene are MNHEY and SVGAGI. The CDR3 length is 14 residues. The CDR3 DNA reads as TGTGCCAGCAGTTACTCGGCAGGGGAGAGCGGCTACACCTTC. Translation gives CASSYSAGESGYTF.

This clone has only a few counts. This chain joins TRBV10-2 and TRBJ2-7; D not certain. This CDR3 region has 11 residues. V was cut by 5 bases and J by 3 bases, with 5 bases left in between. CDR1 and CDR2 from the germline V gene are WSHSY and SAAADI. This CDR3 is CASSPDYEQYF. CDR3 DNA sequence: TGCGCCAGCAGTCCAGACTACGAGCAGTACTTC.

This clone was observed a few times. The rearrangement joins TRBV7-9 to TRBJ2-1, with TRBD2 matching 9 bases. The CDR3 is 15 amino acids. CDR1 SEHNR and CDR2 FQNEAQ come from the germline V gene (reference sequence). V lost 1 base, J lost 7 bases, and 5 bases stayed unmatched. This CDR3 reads CASSLVAGAKNEQFF. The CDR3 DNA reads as TGTGCCAGCAGCTTAGTAGCGGGGGCGAAAAATGAGCAGTTCTTC.

The CDR3: CASSQNPREPQHF. DNA of the CDR3: TGCGCCAGCAGCCAAAACCCAAGAGAGCCCCAGCATTTT. The chain uses TRBV4-1 and TRBJ1-5; no firm D call. The CDR3 runs to 13 residues. V was clipped by 2 bases and J by 8 bases, with 10 bases between them. Germline V gene sequence: CDR1 MGHRA, CDR2 YSYEKL.

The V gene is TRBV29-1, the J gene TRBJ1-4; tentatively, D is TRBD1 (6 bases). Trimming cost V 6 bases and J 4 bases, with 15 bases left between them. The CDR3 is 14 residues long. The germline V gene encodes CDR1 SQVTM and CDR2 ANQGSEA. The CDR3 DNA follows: TGCAGCGTGAAAGGCACAGGGCATAATGAAAAACTGTTTTTT. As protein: CSVKGTGHNEKLFF.

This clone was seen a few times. CDR3 sequence: CATSRDPGQLYGYTF. CDR3 DNA: TGTGCCACCAGCAGAGATCCCGGACAGCTCTATGGCTACACCTTC. The chain joins TRBV15 to TRBJ1-2; D might be TRBD1 (6 bases). Germline assignment: CDR1 LNHNV and CDR2 YYDKDF (reference sequence). The CDR3 spans 15 residues. V was cut by 0 bases and J by 4 bases, with 12 bases left in between.

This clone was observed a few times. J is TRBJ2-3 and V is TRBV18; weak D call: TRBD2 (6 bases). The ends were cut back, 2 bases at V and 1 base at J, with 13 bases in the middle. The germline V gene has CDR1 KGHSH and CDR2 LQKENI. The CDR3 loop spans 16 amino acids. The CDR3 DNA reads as TGTGCCAGCTCACCAGTTAGTAGCGGTGGCACAGATACGCAGTATTTT. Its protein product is CASSPVSSGGTDTQYF.